A selection of T cell receptor beta chains follows, all from one sample in a study of cytomegalovirus exposure and HLA in healthy donors. Sequencing used immunoSEQ multiplex PCR; TCRdb keeps in-frame clones, though not all of them. This sample lists about 150,000 clones; its ten largest clones have 2% to 2.5%. Sequencing used PBMCs. Receptors were obtained from a man between 25 and 39 years old in good health and CMV-seronegative. Both conserved end residues are part of each CDR3. Fields, in order: V gene, CDR3 length, J gene, D gene, CDR3 DNA, CDR3 protein. A D gene is named only where the DNA matches it firmly.

v_call: TRBV27; cdr3_length: 16; j_call: TRBJ2-3; d_call: TRBD1; cdr3_nt: TGTGCCAGCAGTTCCCACCGGGACAGGGTCACAGATACGCAGTATTTT; cdr3_aa: CASSSHRDRVTDTQYF
v_call: TRBV6-1; cdr3_length: 14; j_call: TRBJ1-3; d_call: -; cdr3_nt: TGTGCCAGCAGTGAATGGGCTTCTGGAAACACCATATATTTT; cdr3_aa: CASSEWASGNTIYF
v_call: TRBV10-3; cdr3_length: 16; j_call: TRBJ2-2; d_call: TRBD2; cdr3_nt: TGTGCCATCAGTGGTGGGAGGGCCGCGAACACCGGGGAGCTGTTTTTT; cdr3_aa: CAISGGRAANTGELFF
v_call: TRBV28; cdr3_length: 12; j_call: TRBJ2-7; d_call: -; cdr3_nt: TGTGCCAGCCAAGGGGCAGGGGTTGAGCAGTACTTC; cdr3_aa: CASQGAGVEQYF
v_call: TRBV30; cdr3_length: 20; j_call: TRBJ2-3; d_call: TRBD2; cdr3_nt: TGTGCCTGGAGTTCTCCTGATCCCTGCCTACTAGCGGGGGGCTCAGATACGCAGTATTTT; cdr3_aa: CAWSSPDPCLLAGGSDTQYF
v_call: TRBV9; cdr3_length: 16; j_call: TRBJ1-2; d_call: -; cdr3_nt: TGTGCCAGCAGCGTAGGGTGGCAGGAAACTTTCTATGGCTACACCTTC; cdr3_aa: CASSVGWQETFYGYTF
v_call: TRBV19; cdr3_length: 13; j_call: TRBJ1-1; d_call: TRBD1; cdr3_nt: TGTGCCACAGCGACAGGGTGGAACACTGAAGCTTTCTTT; cdr3_aa: CATATGWNTEAFF
v_call: TRBV2; cdr3_length: 16; j_call: TRBJ1-5; d_call: TRBD1; cdr3_nt: TGTGCCAGTGGGCCGGCGGGGACAGGTCTCAATCAGCCCCAGCATTTT; cdr3_aa: CASGPAGTGLNQPQHF
v_call: TRBV27; cdr3_length: 15; j_call: TRBJ2-3; d_call: TRBD2; cdr3_nt: TGTGCCAGCAGTTTAGGACTAGCGGGAGCAGATACGCAGTATTTT; cdr3_aa: CASSLGLAGADTQYF
v_call: TRBV28; cdr3_length: 14; j_call: TRBJ1-1; d_call: -; cdr3_nt: TGTGCCAGCGTCGCGACAGCTACGAACACTGAAGCTTTCTTT; cdr3_aa: CASVATATNTEAFF
v_call: TRBV4-2; cdr3_length: 13; j_call: TRBJ2-1; d_call: TRBD2; cdr3_nt: TGTGCCAGCAGCCAGGTAGCGGGCAATGAGCAGTTCTTC; cdr3_aa: CASSQVAGNEQFF
v_call: TRBV7-9; cdr3_length: 13; j_call: TRBJ1-1; d_call: -; cdr3_nt: TGTGCCAGCAGCTTACCAGGGGCTACTGAAGCTTTCTTT; cdr3_aa: CASSLPGATEAFF
v_call: TRBV5-1; cdr3_length: 13; j_call: TRBJ1-4; d_call: -; cdr3_nt: TGCGCCAGCAGCTTGAACAGGAATGAAAAACTGTTTTTT; cdr3_aa: CASSLNRNEKLFF
v_call: TRBV15; cdr3_length: 15; j_call: TRBJ1-5; d_call: -; cdr3_nt: TGTGCCACCAGCCCGGAGGCTTATAGCAATCAGCCCCAGCATTTT; cdr3_aa: CATSPEAYSNQPQHF
v_call: TRBV6-5; cdr3_length: 15; j_call: TRBJ1-5; d_call: TRBD1; cdr3_nt: TGTGCCAGCAGTTCGGGACAGGGGGCAGGTCAGCCCCAGCATTTT; cdr3_aa: CASSSGQGAGQPQHF
v_call: TRBV9; cdr3_length: 16; j_call: TRBJ2-5; d_call: TRBD2; cdr3_nt: TGTGCCAGCAGCGTAGATCCAGCGGGAGGGCCGGAGACCCAGTACTTC; cdr3_aa: CASSVDPAGGPETQYF
v_call: TRBV6-5; cdr3_length: 14; j_call: TRBJ2-7; d_call: -; cdr3_nt: TGTGCCAGCAGGTTCCGGGACAACCTTTACGAGCAGTACTTC; cdr3_aa: CASRFRDNLYEQYF
v_call: TRBV9; cdr3_length: 16; j_call: TRBJ2-1; d_call: TRBD2; cdr3_nt: TGTGCCAGCAGCGCAGGACTAGCGGGAATCTACAATGAGCAGTTCTTC; cdr3_aa: CASSAGLAGIYNEQFF
v_call: TRBV5-5; cdr3_length: 14; j_call: TRBJ1-5; d_call: TRBD1; cdr3_nt: TGTGCCAGCAGCGACGACAGGGGGCAAGGGGCCCAGCATTTT; cdr3_aa: CASSDDRGQGAQHF
v_call: TRBV25-1; cdr3_length: 17; j_call: TRBJ2-7; d_call: -; cdr3_nt: TGTGCCAGCAGTGAGACGGGACACTCCTTGAAATCCTACGAGCAGTACTTC; cdr3_aa: CASSETGHSLKSYEQYF
v_call: TRBV5-1; cdr3_length: 15; j_call: TRBJ1-5; d_call: -; cdr3_nt: TGCGCCAGCAGCTTGGGACGGGGGGCCGGTCAGCCCCAGCATTTT; cdr3_aa: CASSLGRGAGQPQHF